This TCR beta chain comes out of a study of blood T cell repertoires in COVID-19. Study-level background: The samples span acute and convalescent COVID-19 from the United States, Italy and Spain. PBMCs, B-cell-depleted T cells, or T cells were the source of the cDNA or gDNA that made up the material.

Trimming took 2 bases from V and 0 from J, leaving 10 bases between them. The CDR3 extends over 15 amino acids. CDR1 is SGHTA, CDR2 FQGTGA, per germline. Only a few counts were recorded for this clone. Authors' processing steps: Using reference gene primer amplification, nucleated cell counts were estimated. Sequencing was performed with immunoSEQ multiplex PCR; in TCRdb, only in-frame clones are kept and a portion is missing. That table gives V, J and clone size, and the DNA gave D and trimming. The sample includes around 100,000 clones, around 88% of them seen just once. Sequencing was done on a sample of peripheral blood. The chain combines TRBV7-3 with TRBJ1-1, with D maybe TRBD1 (6 bases). The sequence was collected from a human donor in a cohort sampled during active COVID-19. This CDR3 reads CASSLSRGMNTEAFF. DNA for the CDR3: TGTGCCAGCAGCTTATCCAGGGGCATGAACACTGAAGCTTTCTTT.